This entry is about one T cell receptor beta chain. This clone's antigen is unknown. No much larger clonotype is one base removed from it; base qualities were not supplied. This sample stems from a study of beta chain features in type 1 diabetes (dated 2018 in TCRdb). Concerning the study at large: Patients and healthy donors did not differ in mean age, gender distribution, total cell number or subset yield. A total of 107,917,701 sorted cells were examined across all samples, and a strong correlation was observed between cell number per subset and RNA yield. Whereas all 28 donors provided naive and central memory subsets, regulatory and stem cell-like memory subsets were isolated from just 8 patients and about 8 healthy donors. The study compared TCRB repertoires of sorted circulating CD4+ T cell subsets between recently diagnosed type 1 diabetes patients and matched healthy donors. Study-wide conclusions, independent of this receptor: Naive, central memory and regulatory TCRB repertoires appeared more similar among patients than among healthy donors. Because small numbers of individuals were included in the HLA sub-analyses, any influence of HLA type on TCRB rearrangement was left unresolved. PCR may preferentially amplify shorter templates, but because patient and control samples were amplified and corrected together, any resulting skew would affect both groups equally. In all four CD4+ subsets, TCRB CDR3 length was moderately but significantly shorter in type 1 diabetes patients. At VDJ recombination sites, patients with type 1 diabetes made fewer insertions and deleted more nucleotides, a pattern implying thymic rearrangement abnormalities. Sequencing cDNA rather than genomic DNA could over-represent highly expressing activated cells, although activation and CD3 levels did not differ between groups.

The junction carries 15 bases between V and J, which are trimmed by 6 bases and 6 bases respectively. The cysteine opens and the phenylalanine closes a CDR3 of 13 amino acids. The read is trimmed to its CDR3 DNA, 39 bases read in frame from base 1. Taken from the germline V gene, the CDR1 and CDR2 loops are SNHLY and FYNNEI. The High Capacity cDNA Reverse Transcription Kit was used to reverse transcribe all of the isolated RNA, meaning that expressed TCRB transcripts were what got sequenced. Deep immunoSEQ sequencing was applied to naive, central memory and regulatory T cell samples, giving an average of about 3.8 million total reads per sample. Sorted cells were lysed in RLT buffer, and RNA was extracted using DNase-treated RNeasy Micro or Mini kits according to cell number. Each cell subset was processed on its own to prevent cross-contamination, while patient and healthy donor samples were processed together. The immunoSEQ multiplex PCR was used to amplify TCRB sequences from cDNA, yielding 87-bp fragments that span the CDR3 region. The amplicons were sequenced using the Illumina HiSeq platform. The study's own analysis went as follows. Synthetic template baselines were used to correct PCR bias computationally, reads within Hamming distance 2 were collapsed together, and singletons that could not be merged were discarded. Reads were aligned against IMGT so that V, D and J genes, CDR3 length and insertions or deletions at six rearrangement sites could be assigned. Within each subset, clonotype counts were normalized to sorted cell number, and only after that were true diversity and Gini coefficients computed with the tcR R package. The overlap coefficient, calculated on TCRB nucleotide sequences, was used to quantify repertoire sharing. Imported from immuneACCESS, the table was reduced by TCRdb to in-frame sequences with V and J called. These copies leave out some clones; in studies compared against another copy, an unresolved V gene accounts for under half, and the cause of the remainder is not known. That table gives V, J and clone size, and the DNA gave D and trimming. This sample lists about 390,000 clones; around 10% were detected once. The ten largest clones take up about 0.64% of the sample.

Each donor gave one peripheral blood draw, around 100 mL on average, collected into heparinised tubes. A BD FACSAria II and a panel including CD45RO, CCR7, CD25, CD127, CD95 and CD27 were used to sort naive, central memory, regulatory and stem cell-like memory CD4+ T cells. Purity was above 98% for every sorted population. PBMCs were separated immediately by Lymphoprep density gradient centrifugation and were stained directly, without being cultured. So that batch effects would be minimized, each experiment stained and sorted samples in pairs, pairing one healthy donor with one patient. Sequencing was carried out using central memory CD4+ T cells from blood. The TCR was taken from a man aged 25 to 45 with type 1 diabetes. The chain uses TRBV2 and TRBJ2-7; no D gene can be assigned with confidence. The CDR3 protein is CASSRNSDREQYF. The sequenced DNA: TGTGCCAGCAGCCGGAACTCTGATCGCGAGCAGTACTTC.